In its sample, the clone carrying this T cell receptor beta chain was seen once. This entry is derived from a study of long-term antiretroviral therapy in people with HIV. The assay used was immunoSEQ (version v3.0), run at survey level. Sequencing set out to capture roughly 40,000-55,000 T-cell genomes per sample. Only in-frame clones appear in the TCRdb table, and some are missing; sequencing was by immunoSEQ multiplex PCR. The top ten clones hold roughly 13% of a sample with about 13,000 clones, around 82% of them seen once. The V end lost 0 bases, the J end lost 0 bases, and 3 bases lay between the germline ends. Germline V gives CDR1 MNHEY, CDR2 SVGAGI. There are 14 residues in the CDR3. People in the study who had HIV all got their treatment in the United States.

The V gene is TRBV6-5, the J gene TRBJ1-3, with no clear D. Sequenced here: unsorted PBMCs, sampled 1.3 years after starting antiretroviral therapy. This sequence originates from a woman aged 18-29 years with HIV. Written as DNA, the CDR3 is TGTGCCAGCAGTTACTCCAACTCTGGAAACACCATATATTTT. Its protein product is CASSYSNSGNTIYF.